The source of this T cell receptor beta chain is a study of regulatory T cells in long-lasting Graves disease. For the study at large: To qualify as persistent, Graves' disease required over 5 years of antithyroid drugs with positive TSH receptor antibodies.

CDR3 length: 14 residues. Looked up from germline, CDR1 is SGHRS and CDR2 is YFSETQ. The V end was cut by 3 bases, the J end by 4 bases, with 11 bases between. Time point in this sample: persistent/refractory GD, antithyroid drugs over 5 years with positive TRAb. Preparation of the TCR library used RNA extracted from PBMCs. To note about this clonotype: The antigen remains undetermined.

Overall study results and limits: Patients whose Graves' disease persisted exhibited lower TCR diversity than those newly diagnosed. Persistent disease was associated with favored TRBV28 usage and with favored use of TRBJ1-2 and TRBJ2-5. Public clonotype sharing was higher in persistent than newly diagnosed patients.

Arm-PCR of CDR3 regions with iRepertoire HTBI primers generated TCR beta libraries. One entry per CDR3 protein results from TCRdb running MiXCR on the multiplex PCR reads. The profile covers fewer than 450,000 distinct CDR3 sequences, with roughly a quarter appearing a single time and roughly a quarter taken by the ten largest. The sample here was peripheral blood mononuclear cells (PBMCs), taken when the disease was refractory, from a patient treated with antithyroid drugs. The sequence was obtained from a female donor with Graves disease. The chain employs TRBV5-1 and TRBJ1-3; D remains unclear. CDR3 protein: CASSYGREGNTIYF. CDR3 nucleotide sequence: TGCGCCAGCAGCTATGGTCGAGAGGGAAACACCATATATTTT.